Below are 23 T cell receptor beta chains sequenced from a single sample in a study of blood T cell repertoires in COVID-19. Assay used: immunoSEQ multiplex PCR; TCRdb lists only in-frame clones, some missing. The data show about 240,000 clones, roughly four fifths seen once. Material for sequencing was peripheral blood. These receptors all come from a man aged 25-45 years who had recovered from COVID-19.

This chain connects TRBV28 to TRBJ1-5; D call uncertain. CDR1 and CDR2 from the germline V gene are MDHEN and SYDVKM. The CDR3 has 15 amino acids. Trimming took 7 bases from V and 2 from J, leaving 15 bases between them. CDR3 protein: CASKGVWRGNQPQHF. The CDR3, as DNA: TGTGCCAGCAAGGGAGTCTGGAGGGGCAATCAGCCCCAGCATTTT.

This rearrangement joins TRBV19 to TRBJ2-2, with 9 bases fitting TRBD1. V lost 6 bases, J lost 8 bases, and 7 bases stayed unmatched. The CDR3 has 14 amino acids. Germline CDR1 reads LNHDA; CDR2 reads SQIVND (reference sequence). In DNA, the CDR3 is TGTGCCAGTAGCCGGGACAGGGACCTGGGGGAGCTGTTTTTT. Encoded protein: CASSRDRDLGELFF.

As DNA, the CDR3 is TGTGCCAGTAAGATAGCGGGCCCAGATACGCAGTATTTT. This sequence encodes CASKIAGPDTQYF. V is TRBV6-5 and J is TRBJ2-3, with 7 bases lining up with TRBD2. The germline CDR1 and CDR2 sequences are MNHEY and SVGAGI. Trimming cost V 9 bases and J 4 bases; bases outside gene matches: 7. This CDR3 contains 13 residues.

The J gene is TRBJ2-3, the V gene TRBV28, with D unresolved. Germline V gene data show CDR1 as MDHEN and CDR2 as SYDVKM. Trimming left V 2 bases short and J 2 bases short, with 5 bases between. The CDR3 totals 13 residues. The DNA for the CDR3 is TGTGCCAGCAGTTTACTTCTCACAGATACGCAGTATTTT. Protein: CASSLLLTDTQYF.

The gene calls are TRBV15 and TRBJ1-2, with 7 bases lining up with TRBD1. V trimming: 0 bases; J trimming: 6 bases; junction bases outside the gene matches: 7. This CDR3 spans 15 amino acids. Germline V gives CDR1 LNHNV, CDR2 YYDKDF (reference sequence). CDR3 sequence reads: CATSRDPGGRHGYTF. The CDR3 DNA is TGTGCCACCAGCAGAGACCCAGGGGGAAGGCATGGCTACACCTTC.

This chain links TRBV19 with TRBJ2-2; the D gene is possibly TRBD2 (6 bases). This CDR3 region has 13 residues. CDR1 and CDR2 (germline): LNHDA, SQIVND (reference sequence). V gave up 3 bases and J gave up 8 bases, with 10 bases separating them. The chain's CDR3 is CASSIAGIGELFF. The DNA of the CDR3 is TGTGCCAGTAGTATTGCGGGGATTGGGGAGCTGTTTTTT.

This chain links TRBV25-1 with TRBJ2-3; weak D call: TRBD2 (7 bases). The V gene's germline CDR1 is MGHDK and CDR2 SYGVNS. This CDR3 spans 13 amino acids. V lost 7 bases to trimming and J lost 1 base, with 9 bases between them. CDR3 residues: CASKGGGTDTQYF. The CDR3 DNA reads TGTGCCAGCAAAGGGGGGGGCACAGATACGCAGTATTTT. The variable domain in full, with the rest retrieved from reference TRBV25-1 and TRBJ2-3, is EADIYQTPRYLVIGTGKKITLECSQTMGHDKMYWYQQDPGMELHLIHYSYGVNSTEKGDLSSESTVSRIRTEHFPLTLESARPSHTSQYLCASKGGGTDTQYFGPGTRLTVL.

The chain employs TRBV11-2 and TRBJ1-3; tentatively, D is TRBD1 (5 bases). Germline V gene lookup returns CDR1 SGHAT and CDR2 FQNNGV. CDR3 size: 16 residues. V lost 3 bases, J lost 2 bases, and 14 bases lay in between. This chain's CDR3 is CASSLWGGTPGNTIYF. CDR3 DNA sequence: TGTGCCAGCAGCTTGTGGGGGGGGACCCCTGGAAACACCATATATTTT.

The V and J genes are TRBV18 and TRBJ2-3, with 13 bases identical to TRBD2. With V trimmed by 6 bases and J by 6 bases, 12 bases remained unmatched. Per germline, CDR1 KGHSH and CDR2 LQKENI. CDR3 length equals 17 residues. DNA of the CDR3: TGTGCCAGCTCTCCCGGTACTAGCGGGGGGGCGATGGATACGCAGTATTTT. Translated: CASSPGTSGGAMDTQYF.

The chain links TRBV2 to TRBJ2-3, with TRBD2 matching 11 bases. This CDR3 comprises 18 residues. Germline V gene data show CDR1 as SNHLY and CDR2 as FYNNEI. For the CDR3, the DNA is TGTGCTAGTGCTACTAGCGGGGGAGGATTGGCTAGGACAGATACGCAGTATTTT. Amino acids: CASATSGGGLARTDTQYF.

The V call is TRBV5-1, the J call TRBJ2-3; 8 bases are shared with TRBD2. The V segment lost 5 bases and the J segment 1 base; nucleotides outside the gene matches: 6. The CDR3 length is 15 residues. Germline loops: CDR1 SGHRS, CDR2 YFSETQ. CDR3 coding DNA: TGCGCCAGCAGAGTTGCAGCGGGAGGCACAGATACGCAGTATTTT. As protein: CASRVAAGGTDTQYF.

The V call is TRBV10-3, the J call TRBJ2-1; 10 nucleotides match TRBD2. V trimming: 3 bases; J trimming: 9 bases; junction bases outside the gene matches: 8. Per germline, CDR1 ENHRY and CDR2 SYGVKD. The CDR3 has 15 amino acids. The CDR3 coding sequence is TGTGCCATCAGTGACGCAAGCGGGGGGGCAAGTGAGCAGTTCTTC. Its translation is CAISDASGGASEQFF.

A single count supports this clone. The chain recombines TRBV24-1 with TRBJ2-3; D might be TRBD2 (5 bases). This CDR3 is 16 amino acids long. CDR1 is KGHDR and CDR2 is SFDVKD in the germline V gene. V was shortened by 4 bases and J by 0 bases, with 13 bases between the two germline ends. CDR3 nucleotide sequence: TGTGCCACCAGTGACCCCAGGCGGGCCAGCACAGATACGCAGTATTTT. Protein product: CATSDPRRASTDTQYF.

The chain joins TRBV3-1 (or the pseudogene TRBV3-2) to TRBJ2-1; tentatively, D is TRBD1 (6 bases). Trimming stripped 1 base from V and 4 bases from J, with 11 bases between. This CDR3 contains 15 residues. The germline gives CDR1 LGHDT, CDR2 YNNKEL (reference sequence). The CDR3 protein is CASSQVGALYNEQFF. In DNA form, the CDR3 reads TGTGCCAGCAGCCAAGTGGGGGCGCTTTACAATGAGCAGTTCTTC.

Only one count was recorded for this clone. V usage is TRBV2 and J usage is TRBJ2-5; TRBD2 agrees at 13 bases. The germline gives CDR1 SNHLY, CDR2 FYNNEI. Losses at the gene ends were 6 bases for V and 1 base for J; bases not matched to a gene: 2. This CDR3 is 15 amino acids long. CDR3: CASSGLAGVQETQYF. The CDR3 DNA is TGTGCCAGCAGCGGACTAGCGGGGGTCCAAGAGACCCAGTACTTC. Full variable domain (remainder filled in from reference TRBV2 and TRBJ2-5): EPEVTQTPSHQVTQMGQEVILRCVPISNHLYFYWYRQILGQKVEFLVSFYNNEISEKSEIFDDQFSVERPDGSNFTLKIRSTKLEDSAMYFCASSGLAGVQETQYFGPGTRLLVL.

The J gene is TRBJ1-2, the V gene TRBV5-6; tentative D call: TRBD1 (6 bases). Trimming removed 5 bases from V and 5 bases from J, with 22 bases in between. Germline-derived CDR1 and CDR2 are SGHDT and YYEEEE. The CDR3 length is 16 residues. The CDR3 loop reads CASSYTVDSQLYGYTF. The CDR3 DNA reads TGTGCCAGCAGTTATACCGTGGACAGCCAACTTTATGGCTACACCTTC.

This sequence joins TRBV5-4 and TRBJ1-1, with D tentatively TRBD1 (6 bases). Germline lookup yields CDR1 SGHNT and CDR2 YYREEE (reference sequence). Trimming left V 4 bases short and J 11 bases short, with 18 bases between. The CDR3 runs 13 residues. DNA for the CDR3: TGTGCCAGCAGCGATCGAGCAGGGGAAGTGGCTTTCTTT. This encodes CASSDRAGEVAFF.

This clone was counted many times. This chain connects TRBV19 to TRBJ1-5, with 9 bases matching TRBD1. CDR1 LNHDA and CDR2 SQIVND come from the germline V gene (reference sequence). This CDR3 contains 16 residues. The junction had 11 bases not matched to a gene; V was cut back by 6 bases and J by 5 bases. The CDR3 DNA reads TGTGCCAGTAGGCCGACGGACAGGGGACTGGATCAGCCCCAGCATTTT. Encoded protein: CASRPTDRGLDQPQHF.

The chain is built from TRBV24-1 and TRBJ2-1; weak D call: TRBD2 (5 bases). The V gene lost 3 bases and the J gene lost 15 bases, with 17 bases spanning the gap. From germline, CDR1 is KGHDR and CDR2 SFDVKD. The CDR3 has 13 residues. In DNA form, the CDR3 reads TGTGCCACCAGTGATCCAGGACTCCCCCGACCGTTCTTC. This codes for CATSDPGLPRPFF.

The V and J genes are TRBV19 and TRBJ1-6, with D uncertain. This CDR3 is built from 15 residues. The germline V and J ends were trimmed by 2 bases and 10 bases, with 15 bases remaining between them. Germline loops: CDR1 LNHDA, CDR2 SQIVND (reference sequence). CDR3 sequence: CASSINLVGESPLHF. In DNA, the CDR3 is TGTGCCAGTAGTATAAACCTTGTTGGGGAGTCACCCCTCCACTTT.

CDR3 sequence: CASSQVGTSGGGGANVLTF. Here the CDR3 DNA reads TGCGCCAGCAGCCAAGTTGGCACTAGCGGGGGAGGTGGGGCCAACGTCCTGACTTTC. This chain links TRBV4-1 with TRBJ2-6; 11 nucleotides match TRBD2. J was trimmed by 3 bases and V by 1 base; bases with no gene match: 8. Looked up from germline, CDR1 is MGHRA and CDR2 is YSYEKL. The length of the CDR3 is 19 residues.

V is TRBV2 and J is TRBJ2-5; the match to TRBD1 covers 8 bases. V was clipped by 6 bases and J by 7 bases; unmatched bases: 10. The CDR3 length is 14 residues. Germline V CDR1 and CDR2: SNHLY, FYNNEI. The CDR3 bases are TGTGCCAGCAGCGAACCGGGACAGGCCAGGACCCAGTACTTC. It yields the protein CASSEPGQARTQYF.

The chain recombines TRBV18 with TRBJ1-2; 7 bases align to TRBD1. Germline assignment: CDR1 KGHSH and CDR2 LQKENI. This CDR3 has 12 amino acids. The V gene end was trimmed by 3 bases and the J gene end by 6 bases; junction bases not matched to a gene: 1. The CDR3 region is CASSPQGDGYTF. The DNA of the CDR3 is TGTGCCAGCTCACCTCAGGGGGATGGCTACACCTTC.